The 27 T cell receptor beta chains below come from one sample, sequenced in a study of blood T cell repertoires in COVID-19. Repertoires were generated with immunoSEQ multiplex PCR, while TCRdb's copy carries only in-frame clones and drops some. Of some 150,000 clones listed, around 90% are singletons. Sequenced material: peripheral blood. These receptor sequences come from a woman aged 55 to 70 with active or convalescent COVID-19.

V and J are TRBV9 and TRBJ2-6, with 8 bases fitting TRBD1. The CDR3 is 18 amino acids. Germline V gene sequence: CDR1 SGDLS, CDR2 YYNGEE. The trim removed 4 bases at V and 0 bases at J, leaving 9 bases unmatched. This CDR3 is CASSSRGTGRSGANVLTF. The CDR3 region has the DNA TGTGCCAGCAGCTCGAGGGGGACAGGCCGCTCTGGGGCCAACGTCCTGACTTTC.

The chain links TRBV7-2 to TRBJ1-1, with 7 bases fitting TRBD1. J lost 3 bases, V lost 5 bases, and 9 bases had no gene match. The CDR3 totals 15 residues. Germline lookup yields CDR1 SGHTA and CDR2 FQGNSA. The chain's CDR3 is CASSNYRGGHTEAFF. In nucleotides, the CDR3 is TGTGCCAGCAGCAACTACAGGGGTGGGCACACTGAAGCTTTCTTT.

This CDR3 is CASSLGQGVDIQYF. The CDR3 DNA follows: TGCGCCAGCAGCTTAGGACAGGGTGTTGACATTCAGTACTTC. This chain links TRBV5-1 with TRBJ2-4; 8 bases fit TRBD1. The CDR3 runs 14 residues. The germline CDR1 and CDR2 sequences are SGHRS and YFSETQ. Losses at the gene ends were 2 bases for V and 8 bases for J; bases not matched to a gene: 6. The full variable domain, completed using reference TRBV5-1 and TRBJ2-4, is KAGVTQTPRYLIKTRGQQVTLSCSPISGHRSVSWYQQTPGQGLQFLFEYFSETQRNKGNFPGRFSGRQFSNSRSEMNVSTLELGDSALYLCASSLGQGVDIQYFGAGTRLSVL.

This chain links TRBV5-4 with TRBJ2-2; 8 bases map to TRBD1. V gave up 5 bases and J gave up 6 bases; unmatched junction bases: 9. The CDR3 length is 15 residues. Looked up from germline, CDR1 is SGHNT and CDR2 is YYREEE (reference sequence). Here the CDR3 DNA reads TGTGCCAGCAGAGCCCGACAGGGGACAGCCGGGGAGCTGTTTTTT. The encoded protein is CASRARQGTAGELFF. Full variable domain (missing parts from reference TRBV5-4 and TRBJ2-2): ETGVTQSPTHLIKTRGQQVTLRCSSQSGHNTVSWYQQALGQGPQFIFQYYREEENGRGNFPPRFSGLQFPNYSSELNVNALELDDSALYLCASRARQGTAGELFFGEGSRLTVL.

This clone was detected only a few times. The chain recombines TRBV5-1 with TRBJ2-5; 15 positions match TRBD2. The CDR3 length is 19 residues. The V gene end was trimmed by 4 bases and the J gene end by 3 bases; junction bases not matched to a gene: 13. Germline V lookup: CDR1 SGHRS, CDR2 YFSETQ. CDR3 residues: CASSPRRGLAGGKKETQYF. The CDR3 DNA is TGCGCCAGCAGCCCGAGACGTGGACTAGCGGGGGGGAAAAAAGAGACCCAGTACTTC.

V gene TRBV11-1 combines with J gene TRBJ2-3; no definite D call. Between the trimmed V and J ends, which lost 3 bases and 2 bases, there was a span of 12 bases. CDR3 length: 15 residues. Per the germline V gene, CDR1 is SGHAT and CDR2 is FQDESV (reference sequence). DNA of the CDR3: TGTGCCAGCAGCTTCGCCCGGGTTGACACAGATACGCAGTATTTT. Translated, it gives CASSFARVDTDTQYF. Complete variable domain (other parts from reference TRBV11-1 and TRBJ2-3): EAEVAQSPRYKITEKSQAVAFWCDPISGHATLYWYRQILGQGPELLVQFQDESVVDDSQLPKDRFSAERLKGVDSTLKIQPAELGDSAMYLCASSFARVDTDTQYFGPGTRLTVL.

This chain links TRBV30 with TRBJ2-1; TRBD2 aligns across 8 bases. Germline V gene sequence: CDR1 GTSNPN, CDR2 SVGIG (reference sequence). Trimming at V came to 3 bases and at J to 9 bases, leaving 13 bases not matched to a gene. CDR3 size: 15 residues. CDR3 region: CAWRPSGGGFSEQFF. The CDR3 coding sequence is TGTGCCTGGAGGCCGTCGGGCGGGGGGTTTAGTGAGCAGTTCTTC.

The chain combines TRBV6-4 with TRBJ1-2, with D maybe TRBD1 (6 bases). Trimming pared 4 bases from V and 4 bases from J, leaving 19 bases between. This CDR3 is 16 amino acids long. Germline assignment: CDR1 MRHNA and CDR2 SNTAGT. CDR3: CASSADGGAFGYGYTF. The CDR3 DNA is TGTGCCAGCAGTGCCGACGGGGGGGCATTCGGCTATGGCTACACCTTC.

This sequence joins TRBV2 and TRBJ2-2; D perhaps matches TRBD1 (6 bases). Per the germline V gene, CDR1 is SNHLY and CDR2 is FYNNEI. This CDR3 is 17 amino acids long. V was trimmed by 1 base and J by 0 bases, leaving 12 bases between them. CDR3 DNA sequence: TGTGCCAGCAGTGAAGGTTTTGGGGGCACGAACACCGGGGAGCTGTTTTTT. Protein sequence: CASSEGFGGTNTGELFF. Variable domain in full (rest from reference TRBV2 and TRBJ2-2): EPEVTQTPSHQVTQMGQEVILRCVPISNHLYFYWYRQILGQKVEFLVSFYNNEISEKSEIFDDQFSVERPDGSNFTLKIRSTKLEDSAMYFCASSEGFGGTNTGELFFGEGSRLTVL.

In its sample, this clone was seen a few times. The chain employs TRBV10-1 and TRBJ1-2; no clear D gene. The CDR3 has 13 amino acids. CDR1 is WNHNN and CDR2 is SYGVQD in the germline V gene (reference sequence). The V end was cut by 2 bases, the J end by 5 bases, with 9 bases between. The DNA of the CDR3 is TGCGCCAGCAGTGAGCGACGGGAATATGGCTACACCTTC. Amino acids: CASSERREYGYTF.

This clone was found once. The chain uses TRBV12-3 or TRBV12-4 and TRBJ2-5; 8 positions match TRBD2. The CDR3 extends over 13 amino acids. The V gene end was trimmed by 4 bases and the J gene end by 3 bases; junction bases not matched to a gene: 1. CDR3 in amino acids: CASSSLAEETQYF. CDR3 DNA sequence: TGTGCCAGCAGTTCACTAGCGGAAGAGACCCAGTACTTC.

This clone was detected once. This chain uses TRBV27 with TRBJ1-2; D is ambiguous. The CDR3 has 13 residues. Germline V lookup: CDR1 MNHEY, CDR2 SMNVEV (reference sequence). Trimming cost V 2 bases and J 2 bases, with 6 bases left between them. The DNA for the CDR3 is TGTGCCAGCAGTTTACGCGCCAACTATGGCTACACCTTC. It encodes CASSLRANYGYTF.

The rearrangement links TRBV9 to TRBJ2-7; 8 nucleotides line up with TRBD2. Germline CDR1 reads SGDLS; CDR2 reads YYNGEE. Unmatched junction bases numbered 11, after V lost 0 bases and J lost 0 bases. The CDR3 has 18 residues. This chain's CDR3 is CASSVGTSGGGTSYEQYF. In DNA, the CDR3 is TGTGCCAGCAGCGTAGGAACTTCCGGCGGGGGGACCTCCTACGAGCAGTACTTC.

The chain carries TRBV7-9 and TRBJ1-2, with TRBD1 identical over 7 bases. V shed 2 bases, J shed 2 bases, and the junction held 2 bases outside the gene matches. Germline CDR1 and CDR2: SEHNR and FQNEAQ (reference sequence). This CDR3 has 14 amino acids. Written as DNA, the CDR3 is TGTGCCAGCAGCTTACAGGGACAGAACTATGGCTACACCTTC. It yields the protein CASSLQGQNYGYTF.

The V and J genes are TRBV3-1 (or the pseudogene TRBV3-2) and TRBJ2-5; 8 nucleotides line up with TRBD2. This CDR3 contains 13 residues. V was pared by 4 bases and J by 3 bases, with 1 base of the junction left unmatched. CDR1 and CDR2 (germline): LGHDT, YNNKEL (reference sequence). CDR3: CASSRRGEETQYF. As DNA, the CDR3 is TGTGCCAGCAGCCGGCGGGGGGAAGAGACCCAGTACTTC.

Of note for this clone: Other DNA sequences in the sample encode the same CDR3. The V call is TRBV7-2, the J call TRBJ1-5; 7 positions agree with TRBD1. The CDR3 loop spans 14 amino acids. Germline V gene sequence: CDR1 SGHTA, CDR2 FQGNSA. V dropped 3 bases and J dropped 3; count of bases not matched to a gene: 2. In DNA form, the CDR3 reads TGTGCCAGCAGCTTGACAGGGAACAATCAGCCCCAGCATTTT. Its translation: CASSLTGNNQPQHF.

The V and J genes are TRBV4-1 and TRBJ1-4; tentatively, D is TRBD1 (6 bases). This CDR3 region has 18 residues. Looked up from germline, CDR1 is MGHRA and CDR2 is YSYEKL. Trimming removed 0 bases at V and 1 base at J, with 15 bases between. The CDR3 region is CASSQDGLGGLTNEKLFF. For the CDR3, the DNA is TGCGCCAGCAGCCAAGATGGTTTAGGGGGTTTAACTAATGAAAAACTGTTTTTT.

The chain links TRBV5-1 to TRBJ2-1; no clear D gene. Per the germline V gene, CDR1 is SGHRS and CDR2 is YFSETQ. This CDR3 comprises 12 residues. V was shortened by 2 bases and J by 5 bases, with 5 bases between the two germline ends. The CDR3 here is CASSFSDNEQFF. DNA of the CDR3: TGCGCCAGCAGCTTCTCGGACAATGAGCAGTTCTTC. Supplemented by reference TRBV5-1 and TRBJ2-1, the full variable domain reads KAGVTQTPRYLIKTRGQQVTLSCSPISGHRSVSWYQQTPGQGLQFLFEYFSETQRNKGNFPGRFSGRQFSNSRSEMNVSTLELGDSALYLCASSFSDNEQFFGPGTRLTVL.

The V gene is TRBV7-2, the J gene TRBJ1-2; a possible D gene is TRBD1 (6 bases). This CDR3 region has 15 residues. Germline-derived CDR1 and CDR2 are SGHTA and FQGNSA. V dropped 2 bases and J dropped 3 bases, with 13 bases sitting between them. CDR3 region: CASSLSGQLDYGYTF. In nucleotides, the CDR3 is TGTGCCAGCAGCTTAAGTGGACAGCTAGACTATGGCTACACCTTC.

As concerns this clone: Mismatch with germline at one junction end may stem from a read error. V is TRBV3-1 (or the pseudogene TRBV3-2) and J is TRBJ1-2, with TRBD1 as a possible D gene (6 bases). The CDR3 length is 11 residues. Germline CDR1 is LGHDT and CDR2 is YNNKEL (reference sequence). The CDR3 protein is CASSQEPGTKF. The CDR3 nucleotides are TGTGCCAGCAGCCAGGAACCCGGGACAAAATTC.

V is TRBV6-1 and J is TRBJ1-3; no clear D gene. Trimming took off 2 bases at V and 8 bases at J, with 10 bases between the two ends. The CDR3 covers 13 residues. Germline V gene sequence: CDR1 MNHNS, CDR2 SASEGT. CDR3 sequence (DNA): TGTGCCAGCAGTGAAACCCCACAAGACACCATATATTTT. Its translation is CASSETPQDTIYF.

The rearrangement joins TRBV12-5 to TRBJ1-5; no reliable D call. The CDR3 has 14 residues. CDR1 and CDR2 (germline): LGHNT, FRNRAP. Trimming removed 4 bases from V and 3 bases from J, with 10 bases in between. The DNA of the CDR3 is TGTGCTAGTGGTTCGGGGAGGGACAATCAGCCCCAGCATTTT. Translating gives CASGSGRDNQPQHF.

V gene TRBV19 combines with J gene TRBJ2-7, with D tentatively TRBD1 (6 bases). This CDR3 is 13 amino acids long. Per germline, CDR1 LNHDA and CDR2 SQIVND (reference sequence). V lost 6 bases to trimming and J lost 0 bases, with 9 bases between them. The CDR3 nucleotides read TGTGCCAGTAGCGGGGACACCTCCTACGAGCAGTACTTC. Residues: CASSGDTSYEQYF.

This chain joins TRBV7-9 and TRBJ1-4; D is unclear. The V end lost 3 bases, the J end lost 7 bases, and 9 bases lay between the germline ends. This CDR3 region has 13 residues. Per germline, CDR1 SEHNR and CDR2 FQNEAQ (reference sequence). The CDR3 here is CASSFGSGEKLFF. The CDR3 nucleotides are TGTGCCAGCAGCTTCGGGTCGGGTGAAAAACTGTTTTTT.

V usage is TRBV29-1 and J usage is TRBJ2-3, with 7 positions matching TRBD1. Germline V CDR1 and CDR2: SQVTM, ANQGSEA. V lost 4 bases, J lost 6 bases, and 10 bases stayed unmatched. CDR3 length: 14 residues. CDR3 region: CSVGVGGMSDTQYF. The CDR3 coding sequence is TGCAGCGTTGGCGTAGGGGGCATGAGTGATACGCAGTATTTT.

The chain has TRBV16 and TRBJ1-1; D call uncertain. With 6 bases removed from V and 7 bases from J, the gap between germline ends came to 15 bases. This CDR3 is 13 amino acids long. Looked up from germline, CDR1 is KGHSY and CDR2 is FQNENV. CDR3 coding DNA: TGTGCCAGCAGTGTGGTAGGGAGCGGTGAAGCTTTCTTT. Amino acid sequence: CASSVVGSGEAFF.

V usage is TRBV5-6 and J usage is TRBJ2-5, with 9 nucleotides matching TRBD1. V dropped 1 base and J dropped 1; count of bases not matched to a gene: 2. The CDR3 spans 15 residues. Germline CDR1 SGHDT, CDR2 YYEEEE. The CDR3 region is CASSLTTGGQETQYF. The CDR3 bases are TGTGCCAGCAGCTTGACGACAGGGGGCCAAGAGACCCAGTACTTC. Complete variable domain (other parts from reference TRBV5-6 and TRBJ2-5): DAGVTQSPTHLIKTRGQQVTLRCSPKSGHDTVSWYQQALGQGPQFIFQYYEEEERQRGNFPDRFSGHQFPNYSSELNVNALLLGDSALYLCASSLTTGGQETQYFGPGTRLLVL.